These T cell receptor beta chains were read from a single sample in a study of shared clonotypes between healthy human individuals. Data came from immunoSEQ multiplex PCR; TCRdb stores just in-frame clones and leaves some out. The data contain roughly 400,000 clones, just over 95% of them singletons. The sequencing input was memory CD8+ T cells sorted from blood. The receptor source for this set is a man aged 30 to 39 in good health. CDR3s include the opening cysteine and the closing phenylalanine or tryptophan. The D gene is left open where the match is weak. Some rows mark clone size as missing; the rest say once, few, many or name a class of expanded clone.

clone size	V gene	D gene	CDR3 length	J gene	CDR3 protein	CDR3 DNA
NA	TRBV27	TRBD1	15	TRBJ1-2	CASSLSGTGTWGYTF	TGTGCCAGCAGTTTATCAGGGACAGGGACGTGGGGCTACACCTTC
NA	TRBV13	NA	14	TRBJ2-7	CASSLVQRNYEQYF	TGTGCCAGCAGCTTAGTACAGAGAAATTACGAGCAGTACTTC
NA	TRBV4-1	NA	15	TRBJ2-1	CASSRVPLTNNEQFF	TGCGCCAGCAGCAGGGTCCCCCTAACGAATAATGAGCAGTTCTTC
NA	TRBV5-1	TRBD1	16	TRBJ1-1	CASSSRDRVLNTEAFF	TGCGCCAGCAGCTCCCGGGACAGGGTCCTGAACACTGAAGCTTTCTTT
NA	TRBV28	TRBD1	14	TRBJ1-5	CASSLSGGYQPQHF	TGTGCCAGCAGTTTATCAGGGGGCTATCAGCCCCAGCATTTT
NA	TRBV19	NA	15	TRBJ1-3	CASSIVSSSGNTIYF	TGTGCCAGTAGTATCGTCAGCAGCTCTGGAAACACCATATATTTT
NA	TRBV7-8	TRBD1	14	TRBJ2-7	CASRFRDRESEQYF	TGTGCCAGCAGATTCCGGGACAGGGAGTCCGAGCAGTACTTC
NA	TRBV18	NA	16	TRBJ2-5	CASSPPEAGPQETQYF	TGTGCCAGCTCACCACCGGAGGCGGGTCCCCAAGAGACCCAGTACTTC
NA	TRBV5-1	TRBD1	15	TRBJ1-3	CASSTTGFSGNTIYF	TGCGCCAGCAGCACGACAGGGTTCTCTGGAAACACCATATATTTT
NA	TRBV7-8	NA	16	TRBJ2-3	CASSLVVTGVTDTQYF	TGTGCCAGCAGCTTAGTCGTAACGGGTGTCACAGATACGCAGTATTTT
NA	TRBV7-9	NA	12	TRBJ2-7	CASSLGSGEQYF	TGTGCCAGCAGCTTAGGATCGGGCGAGCAGTACTTC
NA	TRBV6-1	NA	13	TRBJ1-1	CASTLNTGGQPFF	TGTGCCAGCACACTAAATACAGGAGGTCAACCTTTCTTT
NA	TRBV28	NA	9	TRBJ1-2	CPHGYGYTF	TGTCCCCATGGCTATGGCTACACCTTC
NA	TRBV6-1	NA	14	TRBJ1-5	CASSEPGNMAPQHF	TGTGCCAGCAGTGAACCTGGGAACATGGCGCCCCAGCATTTT
NA	TRBV6-5	NA	14	TRBJ1-1	CASSRDTLNTEAFF	TGTGCCAGCAGCAGAGACACGTTGAACACTGAAGCTTTCTTT
once	TRBV29-1	NA	13	TRBJ2-7	CSVEEAGANEQYF	TGCAGCGTTGAAGAGGCGGGGGCAAACGAGCAGTACTTC
NA	TRBV11-2	TRBD2	14	TRBJ2-2	CASGGTTYTGELFF	TGTGCCAGCGGCGGGACTACCTACACCGGGGAGCTGTTTTTT
NA	TRBV6-1	NA	11	TRBJ2-5	CASKKAETQYF	TGTGCCAGCAAGAAGGCGGAGACCCAGTACTTC
NA	TRBV28	NA	12	TRBJ1-2	CASLYDRLGYTF	TGTGCCAGCTTGTACGATAGGTTAGGCTACACCTTC
NA	TRBV27	TRBD1	15	TRBJ2-7	CASRMDRENVYEQYF	TGTGCCAGCAGGATGGACAGGGAGAACGTGTACGAGCAGTACTTC
NA	TRBV27	TRBD2	15	TRBJ2-5	CASRTTWGGGETQYF	TGTGCCAGCAGGACGACCTGGGGGGGAGGAGAGACCCAGTACTTC
NA	TRBV28	NA	13	TRBJ1-2	CASRPETLYGYTF	TGTGCCAGCAGACCTGAGACACTCTATGGCTACACCTTC
NA	TRBV4-1	TRBD2	18	TRBJ2-5	CASSRTPLAGGSGETQYF	TGCGCCAGCAGCCGTACTCCACTAGCGGGAGGATCCGGAGAGACCCAGTACTTC
NA	TRBV30	NA	15	TRBJ1-3	CAWIAERGFGNTIYF	TGTGCCTGGATTGCGGAGCGGGGCTTTGGAAACACCATATATTTT
NA	TRBV28	NA	15	TRBJ2-7	CASSFPGFSSYEQYF	TGTGCCAGCAGTTTCCCCGGGTTTTCCTCATACGAGCAGTACTTC
NA	TRBV5-4	TRBD1	16	TRBJ2-2	CASSSRQGANTGELFF	TGTGCCAGCAGCTCCAGACAGGGGGCGAACACCGGGGAGCTGTTTTTT
NA	TRBV5-1	TRBD2	15	TRBJ2-7	CASSSLGGSSYEQYF	TGCGCCAGCAGCTCCCTTGGCGGGAGTTCCTACGAGCAGTACTTC
NA	TRBV5-1	TRBD1	14	TRBJ1-5	CASSLSPTGKPQHF	TGCGCCAGCAGCCTATCCCCGACAGGGAAGCCCCAGCATTTT
NA	TRBV27	NA	16	TRBJ2-1	CASSLSGNIQYNEQFF	TGTGCCAGCAGTTTATCAGGGAATATACAATACAATGAGCAGTTCTTC
NA	TRBV11-1	NA	18	TRBJ2-7	CASSLVRTTGPTTYEQYF	TGTGCCAGCAGCTTAGTTAGGACTACCGGGCCTACGACCTACGAGCAGTACTTC
once	TRBV9	NA	13	TRBJ1-1	CASSVPGIGGAFF	TGTGCCAGCAGCGTACCAGGGATAGGCGGAGCTTTCTTT
NA	TRBV5-6	NA	16	TRBJ2-7	CASTEASSGRYYEQYF	TGTGCCAGCACCGAAGCTAGTTCTGGCAGATACTACGAGCAGTACTTC
NA	TRBV7-9	NA	13	TRBJ1-1	CASSLEGNTEAFF	TGTGCCAGCAGCTTAGAGGGGAACACTGAGGCTTTCTTT
NA	TRBV9	NA	17	TRBJ2-6	CASSVATGKSGANVLTF	TGTGCCAGCAGCGTAGCCACAGGGAAGTCTGGGGCCAACGTCCTGACTTTC
NA	TRBV1	NA	18	TRBJ2-7	CTSSQDPAGLANDNEQYF	TGCACCAGCAGCCAAGACCCCGCCGGACTAGCAAACGACAACGAGCAGTACTTC
NA	TRBV7-8	TRBD1	13	TRBJ2-7	CASSLGDRDEQYF	TGTGCCAGCAGCTTAGGGGACAGGGACGAGCAGTACTTC
NA	TRBV18	NA	15	TRBJ2-1	CASFSQTVGASEQFF	TGTGCCAGCTTTTCTCAAACCGTTGGGGCAAGTGAGCAGTTCTTC
NA	TRBV5-1	NA	15	TRBJ2-3	CASSLGTYRLDTQYF	TGCGCCAGCAGCTTAGGGACATACAGACTTGATACGCAGTATTTT
NA	TRBV5-8	TRBD1	14	TRBJ1-3	CASSFRTGGNTIYF	TGTGCCAGCAGCTTTCGGACAGGTGGAAACACCATATATTTT
NA	TRBV19	NA	12	TRBJ2-5	CASSITGETQYF	TGTGCCAGTAGTATAACCGGAGAGACCCAGTACTTC
NA	TRBV6-5	TRBD2	15	TRBJ2-1	CASSRGLAGAYEQFF	TGTGCCAGCAGCCGCGGACTAGCGGGAGCTTATGAGCAGTTCTTC
NA	TRBV7-2	TRBD1	15	TRBJ2-1	CASSLRPGQGNEQFF	TGTGCCAGCAGCTTACGTCCGGGACAGGGAAATGAGCAGTTCTTC
NA	TRBV10-1	NA	16	TRBJ2-5	CASSECPGGGQETQYF	TGCGCCAGCAGTGAGTGCCCCGGAGGGGGACAAGAGACCCAGTACTTC
few	TRBV10-3	TRBD1	21	TRBJ1-3	CAISESPGWTGGAGSGNTIYF	TGTGCCATCAGCGAGAGCCCCGGCTGGACAGGGGGCGCAGGCTCTGGAAACACCATATATTTT
NA	TRBV4-1	TRBD2	15	TRBJ2-7	CASSQHTSGRYEQYF	TGCGCCAGCAGCCAACATACTAGCGGGAGATACGAGCAGTACTTC
NA	TRBV6-4	NA	16	TRBJ1-4	CASSAASSPPDEKLFF	TGTGCCAGCAGTGCGGCCTCGTCCCCACCGGATGAAAAACTGTTTTTT
NA	TRBV29-1	NA	13	TRBJ2-3	CSVDQGSTDTQYF	TGCAGCGTTGACCAGGGTAGCACAGATACGCAGTATTTT
NA	TRBV9	TRBD1	15	TRBJ1-1	CASSVEGAEGTEAFF	TGTGCCAGCAGCGTGGAGGGGGCAGAAGGCACTGAAGCTTTCTTT
NA	TRBV19	TRBD2	14	TRBJ2-5	CASTSAGGQETQYF	TGTGCCAGTACCTCAGCGGGAGGGCAAGAGACCCAGTACTTC
NA	TRBV7-7	TRBD1	14	TRBJ2-7	CASSLATGSYEQYF	TGTGCTAGCAGCTTAGCGACAGGGTCCTACGAGCAGTACTTC
NA	TRBV18	NA	13	TRBJ1-2	CASSPLANYGYTF	TGTGCCAGCTCACCACTGGCAAACTATGGCTACACCTTC
once	TRBV6-5	NA	16	TRBJ2-7	CASSYSNGRVPYEQYF	TGTGCCAGCAGTTACTCGAATGGCAGGGTCCCCTACGAGCAGTACTTC
NA	TRBV7-2	NA	13	TRBJ2-1	CASRLSSYNEQFF	TGTGCCAGCAGATTAAGCTCCTACAATGAGCAGTTCTTC
NA	TRBV10-3	TRBD1	14	TRBJ1-5	CAISDGQGGQPQHF	TGTGCCATCAGTGACGGACAGGGTGGGCAGCCCCAGCATTTT
NA	TRBV28	TRBD1	15	TRBJ1-5	CASKNTGGGGQPQHF	TGTGCCAGTAAGAACACAGGGGGTGGTGGGCAGCCCCAGCATTTT
once	TRBV28	TRBD1	15	TRBJ2-1	CASKGRTGINNEQFF	TGTGCCAGCAAAGGCCGGACAGGGATAAACAATGAGCAGTTCTTC
once	TRBV7-8	NA	14	TRBJ1-5	CASSLGTLDQPQHF	TGTGCCAGCAGCTTGGGGACGTTAGATCAGCCCCAGCATTTT
NA	TRBV5-6	NA	15	TRBJ2-3	CASSWRGFGVYTQYF	TGTGCCAGCAGCTGGAGGGGTTTTGGTGTGTATACGCAGTATTTT
NA	TRBV2	NA	13	TRBJ2-5	CASSGGWGETQYF	TGTGCCAGCAGTGGGGGGTGGGGTGAGACCCAGTACTTC